This TCR beta chain was captured in a study of neurological immune-mediated disorders. Ten or more counts support this clonotype. One entry per CDR3 protein, called by TCRdb with MiXCR from the 5' RACE reads. The data show about 87,000 distinct CDR3 sequences, around 3.4% seen once. This clonotype was obtained from a woman in her forties or fifties with multiple sclerosis. Sequencing was performed on PBMCs.

Written as DNA, the CDR3 is TGTGCCAGCAGCCCCCGCGCGGCAGCGAGGACTGAAGCTTTCTTT. Translated, it gives CASSPRAAARTEAFF. This chain links TRBV7-9 with TRBJ1-1, with D hard to call. This CDR3 is 15 amino acids long. Germline V gene data show CDR1 as SEHNR and CDR2 as FQNEAQ (reference sequence). V lost 5 bases and J 5 bases, leaving 18 bases between the germline ends.